The 9 T cell receptor beta chains reported below all come from one sample, sequenced in a study of blood T cell repertoires in COVID-19. The method was immunoSEQ multiplex PCR; TCRdb's version includes in-frame clones alone and lacks a portion of them. This table holds roughly 100,000 clones, 70% to 90% found once. The sample taken for sequencing was peripheral blood. These receptors all stem from a woman aged 55-69 years with acute or convalescent COVID-19.

V usage is TRBV27 and J usage is TRBJ2-1; TRBD2 aligns across 14 bases. CDR1 and CDR2 (germline): MNHEY, SMNVEV (reference sequence). The CDR3 sequence is 16 residues long. Losses at the gene ends were 6 bases for V and 7 bases for J; bases not matched to a gene: 8. CDR3 coding DNA: TGTGCCAGCAGACCAGGACTAGCGGGAGGATCTAATGAGCAGTTCTTC. Protein: CASRPGLAGGSNEQFF.

This clone was observed a handful of times. The chain recombines TRBV2 with TRBJ1-3, with D unclear. Germline CDR1 reads SNHLY; CDR2 reads FYNNEI. V lost 3 bases, J lost 4 bases, and 10 bases lay in between. The CDR3 is 14 residues long. Here the CDR3 reads CASSDRLSGNTIYF. CDR3 DNA: TGTGCCAGCAGTGATCGTCTCTCCGGAAACACCATATATTTT. The full variable domain, completed using reference TRBV2 and TRBJ1-3, is EPEVTQTPSHQVTQMGQEVILRCVPISNHLYFYWYRQILGQKVEFLVSFYNNEISEKSEIFDDQFSVERPDGSNFTLKIRSTKLEDSAMYFCASSDRLSGNTIYFGEGSWLTVV.

This clone was recorded once. The rearrangement uses TRBV5-1 and TRBJ1-1; TRBD1 might be the D (6 bases). The germline V and J ends were trimmed by 1 base and 1 base, with 8 bases remaining between them. CDR1 and CDR2 (germline): SGHRS, YFSETQ. This CDR3 spans 14 amino acids. CDR3 sequence (DNA): TGCGCCAGCAGCTTGTCAGGGGCGAACACTGAAGCTTTCTTT. Its protein is CASSLSGANTEAFF.

The chain is built from TRBV2 and TRBJ2-1, with TRBD2 matching over 13 bases. Germline CDR1 reads SNHLY; CDR2 reads FYNNEI. V shed 8 bases and J 8 bases; nucleotides not matched to a gene: 6. The CDR3 extends over 14 amino acids. The CDR3 nucleotides are TGTGCCAGCGCCGGGACTAGCGGGACGCATGAGCAGTTCTTC. Protein sequence: CASAGTSGTHEQFF. The whole variable domain, filled in from reference TRBV2 and TRBJ2-1, reads EPEVTQTPSHQVTQMGQEVILRCVPISNHLYFYWYRQILGQKVEFLVSFYNNEISEKSEIFDDQFSVERPDGSNFTLKIRSTKLEDSAMYFCASAGTSGTHEQFFGPGTRLTVL.

This sequence joins TRBV15 and TRBJ2-3; weak D call: TRBD2 (5 bases). Deletions cut 5 bases from V and 2 bases from J, with 11 bases between. CDR1 is LNHNV, CDR2 YYDKDF, per germline (reference sequence). The CDR3 is 14 amino acids. CDR3 residues: CATSPGLPTDTQYF. Here the CDR3 DNA reads TGTGCCACCAGCCCAGGACTGCCCACAGATACGCAGTATTTT.

This clone was detected once. DNA for the CDR3: TGTGCCAGCAGCTTAAACGAGCTGTCCAATGAGCAGTTCTTC. It is translated as CASSLNELSNEQFF. The genes are TRBV7-8 and TRBJ2-1; D not resolved. From germline, CDR1 is SGHVS and CDR2 FQNEAQ. CDR3 length: 14 residues. V was shortened by 2 bases and J by 6 bases, with 11 bases between the two germline ends.

The V gene is TRBV5-1, the J gene TRBJ1-2, with TRBD1 as a possible D gene (5 bases). Germline loops: CDR1 SGHRS, CDR2 YFSETQ. V gave up 0 bases and J gave up 3 bases, with 6 bases separating them. The CDR3 runs 13 residues. The CDR3 bases are TGCGCCAGCAGCTTGGCAGGGTACTATGGCTACACCTTC. Translating it yields CASSLAGYYGYTF.

This chain connects TRBV6-5 to TRBJ2-7; 9 nucleotides agree with TRBD1. The CDR3 spans 14 residues. The V gene end was trimmed by 6 bases and the J gene end by 3 bases; junction bases not matched to a gene: 6. Germline V gene lookup returns CDR1 MNHEY and CDR2 SVGAGI. The CDR3 spells CASSRTGQGYEQYV. As DNA, the CDR3 is TGTGCCAGCAGCCGTACGGGACAGGGCTACGAGCAGTACGTC.

The V and J genes are TRBV11-2 and TRBJ1-4; D gene unclear. The CDR3 has 17 residues. V lost 1 base, J lost 4 bases, and 16 bases lay in between. Germline CDR1 and CDR2: SGHAT and FQNNGV. The CDR3 protein is CASSLVGSGLINEKLFF. Written as DNA, the CDR3 is TGTGCCAGCAGCTTAGTGGGGAGCGGCCTAATTAATGAAAAACTGTTTTTT.